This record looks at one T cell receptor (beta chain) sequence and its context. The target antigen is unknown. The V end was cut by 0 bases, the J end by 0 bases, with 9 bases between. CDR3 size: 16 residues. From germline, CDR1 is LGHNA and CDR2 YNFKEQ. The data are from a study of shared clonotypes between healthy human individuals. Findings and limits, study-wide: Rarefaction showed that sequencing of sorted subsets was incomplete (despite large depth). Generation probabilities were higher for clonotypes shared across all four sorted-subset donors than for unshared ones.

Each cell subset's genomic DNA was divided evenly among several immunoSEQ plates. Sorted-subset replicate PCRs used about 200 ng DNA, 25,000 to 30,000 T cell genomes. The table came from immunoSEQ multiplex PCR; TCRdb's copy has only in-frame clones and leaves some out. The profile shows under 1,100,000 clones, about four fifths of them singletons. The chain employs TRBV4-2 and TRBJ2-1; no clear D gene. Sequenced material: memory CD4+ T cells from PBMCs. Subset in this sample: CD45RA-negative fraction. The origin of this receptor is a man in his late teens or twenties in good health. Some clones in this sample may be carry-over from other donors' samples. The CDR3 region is CASSQDFRISYNEQFF. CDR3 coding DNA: TGTGCCAGCAGCCAAGATTTTCGGATCTCCTACAATGAGCAGTTCTTC.